This is a list of T cell receptor beta chains from one sample in a study of T cells in Graves' hyperthyroidism and ophthalmopathy. MiXCR, applied by TCRdb to the multiplex PCR reads, yields one record per CDR3 protein. The table lists nearly 750,000 distinct CDR3 sequences, 30% to 40% of them singletons, with around 30% in the top ten. The material sequenced was blood. Receptors were obtained from a woman aged 40-49 years with Graves' hyperthyroidism. Both conserved end residues are part of each CDR3. D genes are given only for firm matches. Rows may omit the clone size; those that give it use once, few, many or a size class.

16	TRBV7-9	TRBD1	TRBJ2-3	once	TGTGCCAGCAGCTCTACCGGGACAGTCGACACAGATACGCAGTATTTT	CASSSTGTVDTDTQYF
15	TRBV6-5	-	TRBJ1-6	-	TGTGCCAGCTCTGGTTTGGCAAGCTATAATTCACCCCTCCACTTT	CASSGLASYNSPLHF
15	TRBV2	-	TRBJ1-1	many	TGTGCCAGCAGTGAATATGGGGTTTCGTCTGCTGAAGCTTTCTTT	CASSEYGVSSAEAFF
15	TRBV7-8	TRBD1	TRBJ1-1	many	TGTGCCAGCAGCCATCGACAGGGGGCGCCCACTGAAGCTTTCTTT	CASSHRQGAPTEAFF
15	TRBV6-5	-	TRBJ2-6	many	TGTGCCAGCAGTTACGCGGCCTCTGGGGCCAACGTCCTGACTTTC	CASSYAASGANVLTF
17	TRBV20-1	-	TRBJ2-6	many	TGCAGTGCCCCCAACACAGGGTTTCTATCTGGGGCCAACGTCCTGACTTTC	CSAPNTGFLSGANVLTF
16	TRBV12-3/TRBV12-4	-	TRBJ2-5	-	TGTGCCAGCAGTTTTCTAGAGACCAGGGAAAAAGAGACCCAGTACTTC	CASSFLETREKETQYF
14	TRBV2	-	TRBJ1-1	few	TGTGCCACCAAAGACGGAGTAAGAGGGATTGAAGCTTTCTTT	CATKDGVRGIEAFF
14	TRBV7-9	TRBD1	TRBJ1-1	many	TGTGCCAGCGGTTCCCGACAGGGGATTCCTGAAGCTTTCTTT	CASGSRQGIPEAFF
12	TRBV20-1	-	TRBJ1-5	many	TGCAGTGCGAGGGGACCCCTCGGGACCCAGCATTTT	CSARGPLGTQHF